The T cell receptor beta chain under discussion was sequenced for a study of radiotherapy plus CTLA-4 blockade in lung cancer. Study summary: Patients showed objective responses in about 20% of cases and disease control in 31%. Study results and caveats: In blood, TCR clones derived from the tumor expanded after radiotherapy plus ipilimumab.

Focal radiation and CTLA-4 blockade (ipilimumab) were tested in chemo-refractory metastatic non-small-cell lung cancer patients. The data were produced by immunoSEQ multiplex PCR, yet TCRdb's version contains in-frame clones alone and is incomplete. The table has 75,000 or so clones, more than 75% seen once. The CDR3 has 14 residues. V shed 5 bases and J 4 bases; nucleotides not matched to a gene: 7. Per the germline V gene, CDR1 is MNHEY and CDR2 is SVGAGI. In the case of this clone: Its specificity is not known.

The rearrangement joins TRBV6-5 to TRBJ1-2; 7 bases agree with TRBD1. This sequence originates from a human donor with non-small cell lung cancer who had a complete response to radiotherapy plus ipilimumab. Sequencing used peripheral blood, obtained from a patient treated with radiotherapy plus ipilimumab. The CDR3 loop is CASSEKWDSYGYTF. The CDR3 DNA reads TGTGCCAGCAGTGAAAAATGGGACAGCTATGGCTACACCTTC.